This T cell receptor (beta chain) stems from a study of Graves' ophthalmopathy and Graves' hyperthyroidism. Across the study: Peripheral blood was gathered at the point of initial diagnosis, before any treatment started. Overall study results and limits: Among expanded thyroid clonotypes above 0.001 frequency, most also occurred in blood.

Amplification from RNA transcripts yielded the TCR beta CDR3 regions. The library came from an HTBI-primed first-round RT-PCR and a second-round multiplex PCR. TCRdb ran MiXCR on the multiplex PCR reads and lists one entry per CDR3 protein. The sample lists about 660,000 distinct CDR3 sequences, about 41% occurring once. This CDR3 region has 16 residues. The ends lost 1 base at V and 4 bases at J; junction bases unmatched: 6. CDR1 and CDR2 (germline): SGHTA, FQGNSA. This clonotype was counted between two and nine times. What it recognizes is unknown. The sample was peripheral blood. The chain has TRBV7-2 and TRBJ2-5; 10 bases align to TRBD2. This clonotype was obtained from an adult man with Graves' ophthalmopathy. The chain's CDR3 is CASSLDRGTSAETQYF. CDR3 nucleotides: TGTGCCAGCAGCTTAGATCGAGGGACTAGCGCAGAGACCCAGTACTTC.